This TCR beta chain was recorded in a study of regulatory T cells in long-lasting Graves disease. Construction of TCR beta libraries relied on iRepertoire HTBI primers and on Arm-PCR targeting CDR3 regions. Using its own MiXCR run on the multiplex PCR reads, TCRdb lists one record per CDR3 protein. Counted here are hundreds of thousands of distinct CDR3 sequences, about 15% occurring once; the ten biggest clones make up approximately 25%. This clonotype was detected only a few times. CDR1 is PRHDT, CDR2 FYEKMQ, per germline (reference sequence). The CDR3 length is 17 residues. V lost 1 base, J lost 7 bases, and 7 bases stayed unmatched. Time point reported: newly diagnosed GD, antithyroid drugs for less than 3 months. PBMC RNA served as the TCR library source. This same sample was also part of a study on T cells in Graves' hyperthyroidism and ophthalmopathy. This second report adds: Most thyroid clonotypes expanded above 0.001 appeared in blood too.

This clonotype was sampled from a woman aged 40 to 65 with Graves disease. V usage is TRBV13 and J usage is TRBJ2-3, with 14 nucleotides matching TRBD2. This material consisted of peripheral blood mononuclear cells (PBMCs), taken at new diagnosis, from a patient treated with antithyroid drugs. CDR3 DNA sequence: TGTGCCAGCAGCTTAGAGGTGACTAGCGGGGGGGCTTATACGCAGTATTTT. Its translation is CASSLEVTSGGAYTQYF. The variable domain in full, with the rest retrieved from reference TRBV13 and TRBJ2-3, is AAGVIQSPRHLIKEKRETATLKCYPIPRHDTVYWYQQGPGQDPQFLISFYEKMQSDKGSIPDRFSAQQFSDYHSELNMSSLELGDSALYFCASSLEVTSGGAYTQYFGPGTRLTVL.